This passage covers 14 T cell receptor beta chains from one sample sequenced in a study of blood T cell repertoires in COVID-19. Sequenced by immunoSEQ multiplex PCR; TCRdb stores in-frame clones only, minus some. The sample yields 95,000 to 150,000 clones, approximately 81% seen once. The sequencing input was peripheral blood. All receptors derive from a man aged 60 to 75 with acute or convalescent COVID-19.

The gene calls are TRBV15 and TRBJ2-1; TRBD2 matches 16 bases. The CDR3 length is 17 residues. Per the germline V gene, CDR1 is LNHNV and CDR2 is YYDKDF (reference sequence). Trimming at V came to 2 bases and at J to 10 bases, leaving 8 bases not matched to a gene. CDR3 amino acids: CATSRTPGTSGREEQFF. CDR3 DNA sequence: TGTGCCACCAGCAGAACACCCGGGACTAGCGGGAGGGAGGAGCAGTTCTTC.

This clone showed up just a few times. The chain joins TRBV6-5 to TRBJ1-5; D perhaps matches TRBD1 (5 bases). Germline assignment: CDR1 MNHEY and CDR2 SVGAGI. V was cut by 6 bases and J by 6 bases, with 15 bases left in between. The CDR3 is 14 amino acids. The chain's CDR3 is CASSPILGGQPQHF. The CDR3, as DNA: TGTGCCAGCAGCCCAATTCTGGGGGGTCAGCCCCAGCATTTT.

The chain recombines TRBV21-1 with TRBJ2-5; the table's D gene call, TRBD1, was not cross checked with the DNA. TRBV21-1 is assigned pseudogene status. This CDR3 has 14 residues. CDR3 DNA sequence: TGTGCCAGCAGCCAGGGGACAGCGCAAGAGACCCAGTACTTC. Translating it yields CASSQGTAQETQYF.

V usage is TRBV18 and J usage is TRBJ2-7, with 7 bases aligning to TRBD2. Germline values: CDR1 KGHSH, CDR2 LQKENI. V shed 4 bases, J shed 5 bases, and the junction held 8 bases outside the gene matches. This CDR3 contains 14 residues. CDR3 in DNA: TGTGCCAGCTCACGGGAGGGAGTTAGCCACGAGCAGTACTTC. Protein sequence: CASSREGVSHEQYF.

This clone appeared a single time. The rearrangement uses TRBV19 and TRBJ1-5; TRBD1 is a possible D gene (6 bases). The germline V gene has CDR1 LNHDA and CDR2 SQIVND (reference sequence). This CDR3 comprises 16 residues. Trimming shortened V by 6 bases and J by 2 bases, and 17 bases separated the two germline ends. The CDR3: CASRLQGFDGNQPQHF. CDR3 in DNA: TGTGCCAGTAGACTACAGGGATTTGATGGCAATCAGCCCCAGCATTTT.

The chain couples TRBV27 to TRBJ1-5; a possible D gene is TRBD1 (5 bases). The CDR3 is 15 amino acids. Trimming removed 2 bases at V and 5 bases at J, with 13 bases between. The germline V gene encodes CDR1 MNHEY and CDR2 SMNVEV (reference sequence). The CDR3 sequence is CASSLGGGVDQPQHF. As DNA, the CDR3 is TGTGCCAGCAGTTTAGGGGGGGGAGTGGATCAGCCCCAGCATTTT.

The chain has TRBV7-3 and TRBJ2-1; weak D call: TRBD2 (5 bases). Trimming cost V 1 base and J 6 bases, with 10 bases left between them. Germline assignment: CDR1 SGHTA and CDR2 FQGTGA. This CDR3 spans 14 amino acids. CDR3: CASSLRRGSNEQFF. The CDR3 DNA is TGTGCCAGCAGCTTAAGAAGAGGGAGCAATGAGCAGTTCTTC.

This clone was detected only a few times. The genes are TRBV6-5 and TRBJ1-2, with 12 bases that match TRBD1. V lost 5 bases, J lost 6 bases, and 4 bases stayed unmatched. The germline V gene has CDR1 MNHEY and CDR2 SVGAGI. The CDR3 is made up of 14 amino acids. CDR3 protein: CASSNRDRGHGYTF. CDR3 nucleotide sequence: TGTGCCAGCAGTAACCGGGACAGGGGGCATGGCTACACCTTC.

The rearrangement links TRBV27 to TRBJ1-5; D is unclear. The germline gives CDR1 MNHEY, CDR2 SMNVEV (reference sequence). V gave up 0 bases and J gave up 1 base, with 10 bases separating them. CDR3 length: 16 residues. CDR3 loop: CASSLSGRLSNQPQHF. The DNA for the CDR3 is TGTGCCAGCAGTTTATCGGGCCGCTTAAGCAATCAGCCCCAGCATTTT.

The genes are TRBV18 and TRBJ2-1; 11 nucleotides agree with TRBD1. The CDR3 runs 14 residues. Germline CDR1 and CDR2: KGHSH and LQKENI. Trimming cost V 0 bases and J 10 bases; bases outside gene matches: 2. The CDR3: CASSPPGTGGEQFF. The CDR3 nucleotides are TGTGCCAGCTCACCACCGGGGACAGGGGGGGAGCAGTTCTTC.

The CDR3 DNA is TGTGCCAGCAGTGCAGCCGGGACTAGCGGCTCCTACGAGCAGTACTTC. Its translation is CASSAAGTSGSYEQYF. The chain recombines TRBV2 with TRBJ2-7; 11 nucleotides agree with TRBD2. V was clipped by 4 bases and J by 0 bases; unmatched bases: 5. CDR1 is SNHLY, CDR2 FYNNEI, per germline. The length of the CDR3 is 16 residues.

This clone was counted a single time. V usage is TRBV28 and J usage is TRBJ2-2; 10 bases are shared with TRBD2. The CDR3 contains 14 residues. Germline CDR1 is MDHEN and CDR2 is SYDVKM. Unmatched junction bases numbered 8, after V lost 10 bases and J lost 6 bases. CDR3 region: CATRILAGSGELFF. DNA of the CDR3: TGTGCCACTAGGATACTAGCGGGATCCGGGGAGCTGTTTTTT.

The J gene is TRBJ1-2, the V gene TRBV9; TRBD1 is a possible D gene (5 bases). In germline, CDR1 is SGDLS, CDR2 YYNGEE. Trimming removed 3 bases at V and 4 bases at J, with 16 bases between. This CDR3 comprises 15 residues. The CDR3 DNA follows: TGTGCCAGCAGCGCTGAACTGGACAAGCCCTATGGCTACACCTTC. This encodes CASSAELDKPYGYTF.

This CDR3 is CAISDQNYGYTF. The CDR3 nucleotides are TGTGCCATCAGTGACCAGAACTATGGCTACACCTTC. The chain links TRBV10-3 to TRBJ1-2; no clear D gene. Germline V CDR1 and CDR2: ENHRY, SYGVKD. With 3 bases removed from V and 2 bases from J, the gap between germline ends came to 4 bases. This CDR3 region has 12 residues.